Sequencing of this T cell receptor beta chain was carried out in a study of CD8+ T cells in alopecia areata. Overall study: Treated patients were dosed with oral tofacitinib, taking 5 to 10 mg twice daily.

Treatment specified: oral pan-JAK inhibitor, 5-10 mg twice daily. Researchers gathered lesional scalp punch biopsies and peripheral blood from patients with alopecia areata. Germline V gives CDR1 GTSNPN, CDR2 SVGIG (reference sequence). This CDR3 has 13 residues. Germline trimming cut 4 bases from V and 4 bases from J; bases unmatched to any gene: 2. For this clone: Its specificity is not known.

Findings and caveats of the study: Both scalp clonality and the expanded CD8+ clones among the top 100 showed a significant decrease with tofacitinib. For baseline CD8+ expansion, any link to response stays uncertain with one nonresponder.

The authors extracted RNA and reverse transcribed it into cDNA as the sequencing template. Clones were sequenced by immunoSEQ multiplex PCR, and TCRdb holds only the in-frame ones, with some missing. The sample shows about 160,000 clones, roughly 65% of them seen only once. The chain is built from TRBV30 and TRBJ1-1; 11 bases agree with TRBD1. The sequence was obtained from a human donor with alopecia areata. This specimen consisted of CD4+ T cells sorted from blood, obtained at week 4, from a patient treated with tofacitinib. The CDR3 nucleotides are TGTGCCTGGAACGGACAGGGGGCCACTGAAGCTTTCTTT. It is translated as CAWNGQGATEAFF.